What follows is one TCR beta chain and its context. For the second PCR, which ran for about 6 to 11 cycles, a sample-barcoded 5' primer and a J-beta primer mix were used. TCRdb re-called the 5' RACE reads with MiXCR, one entry per CDR3 protein. This table has 700,000 to 800,000 distinct CDR3 sequences, roughly 44% appearing once. This entry belongs to a study of blood T cells in healthy people across ages. The germline V gene has CDR1 MNHNY and CDR2 SVGAGI (reference sequence). V lost 5 bases and J 7 bases, leaving 12 bases between the germline ends. This CDR3 is built from 13 residues. Source material: blood. V usage is TRBV6-6 and J usage is TRBJ2-1; D unresolved. The receptor's source is a woman aged 60-70 years in good health. For the CDR3, the DNA is TGTGCCAGCAGTGACCCTAGTGGAAATGAGCAGTTCTTC. This translates into CASSDPSGNEQFF.